This T cell receptor (beta chain) was sequenced in a study of T cell responses to AZD1222 COVID-19 vaccine. This CDR3 has 15 residues. Trimming took 2 bases from V and 3 from J; bases not matched to a gene: 4. Germline CDR1 and CDR2: KGHSH and LQKENI. Repertoires were generated with immunoSEQ multiplex PCR, while TCRdb's copy carries only in-frame clones and drops some. The sample consists of about 160,000 clones, 90% to 95% of them appearing once. This TCR derives from an adult in good health. Specimen: peripheral blood, collected on day 0 of AZD1222 vaccination. This chain links TRBV18 with TRBJ1-3; 7 positions match TRBD1. This chain's CDR3 is CASSPGGTVGNTIYF. For the CDR3, the DNA is TGTGCCAGCTCACCAGGCGGGACAGTTGGAAACACCATATATTTT.